The next 6 T cell receptor beta chains were all read from a single sample in a study of blood T cell repertoires in COVID-19. Method: immunoSEQ multiplex PCR; TCRdb's copy keeps in-frame clones and lacks some. The table records 25,000 to 35,000 clones, 85% to 95% of them present only once. Source material: peripheral blood. The receptors derive from a woman aged 70-85 years with COVID-19, enrolled during active disease.

The rearrangement links TRBV19 to TRBJ2-5, with D uncertain. CDR1 and CDR2 from the germline V gene are LNHDA and SQIVND (reference sequence). This CDR3 has 14 residues. The germline V and J ends were trimmed by 6 bases and 4 bases, with 15 bases remaining between them. For the CDR3, the DNA is TGTGCCAGTAGCCCCGATCCTAGTTCAGAGACCCAGTACTTC. It translates to CASSPDPSSETQYF.

The chain employs TRBV19 and TRBJ1-5; D is uncertain. The ends were cut back, 1 base at V and 2 bases at J, with 12 bases in the middle. This CDR3 is 16 amino acids long. Germline CDR1 and CDR2: LNHDA and SQIVND (reference sequence). CDR3 nucleotides: TGTGCCAGTAGTATAGGGTCAGGCTCGGGCAATCAGCCCCAGCATTTT. The encoded protein is CASSIGSGSGNQPQHF.

This clone was found once. V is TRBV30 and J is TRBJ1-5; no reliable D call. V was trimmed by 1 base and J by 5 bases, leaving 12 bases between them. The CDR3 is 14 residues long. Germline lookup yields CDR1 GTSNPN and CDR2 SVGIG (reference sequence). CDR3 loop: CAWSGPGSDQPQHF. The CDR3 DNA reads TGTGCCTGGAGTGGTCCCGGGAGCGATCAGCCCCAGCATTTT.

The chain is built from TRBV15 and TRBJ2-5; D may be TRBD1 (6 bases). The germline V gene has CDR1 LNHNV and CDR2 YYDKDF (reference sequence). V lost 4 bases and J lost 2, with 8 bases in between. CDR3 length: 13 residues. In nucleotides, the CDR3 is TGTGCCACCAGCATGGGGGCTCAAGAGACCCAGTACTTC. Its protein is CATSMGAQETQYF.

The chain carries TRBV28 and TRBJ2-3, with unresolved D. CDR3 length equals 13 residues. Germline lookup yields CDR1 MDHEN and CDR2 SYDVKM. Trimming took 2 bases from V and 2 from J, leaving 5 bases between them. CDR3 region: CASSLSNTDTQYF. The CDR3 nucleotides are TGTGCCAGCAGTTTAAGCAACACAGATACGCAGTATTTT.

V and J are TRBV28 and TRBJ2-3; a possible D gene is TRBD2 (6 bases). This CDR3 comprises 16 residues. The germline V and J ends were trimmed by 5 bases and 5 bases, with 20 bases remaining between them. Germline values: CDR1 MDHEN, CDR2 SYDVKM. CDR3 coding DNA: TGTGCCAGCAGTCAATCTACGGGAGACGCTGGAGATACGCAGTATTTT. Translation gives CASSQSTGDAGDTQYF.